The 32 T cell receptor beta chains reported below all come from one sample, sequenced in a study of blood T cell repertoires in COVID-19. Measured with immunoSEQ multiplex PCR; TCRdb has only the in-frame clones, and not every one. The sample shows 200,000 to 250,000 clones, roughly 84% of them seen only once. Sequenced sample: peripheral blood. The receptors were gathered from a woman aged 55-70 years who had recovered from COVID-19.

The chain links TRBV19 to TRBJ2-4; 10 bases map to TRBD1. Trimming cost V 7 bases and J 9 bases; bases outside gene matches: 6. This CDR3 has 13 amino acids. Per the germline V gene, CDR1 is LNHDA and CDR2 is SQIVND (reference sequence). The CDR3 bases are TGTGCCAGTAACCCCGGGACAGGGGCCATTCAGTACTTC. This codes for CASNPGTGAIQYF.

The CDR3 protein is CASSQEASWELTTDTQYF. CDR3 in DNA: TGTGCCAGCAGCCAAGAAGCTAGCTGGGAACTGACCACAGATACGCAGTATTTT. The chain couples TRBV3-1 (or the pseudogene TRBV3-2) to TRBJ2-3; TRBD2 might be the D (5 bases). V was pared by 0 bases and J by 2 bases, with 18 bases between. The CDR3 has 18 amino acids. Germline V gene sequence: CDR1 LGHDT, CDR2 YNNKEL (reference sequence).

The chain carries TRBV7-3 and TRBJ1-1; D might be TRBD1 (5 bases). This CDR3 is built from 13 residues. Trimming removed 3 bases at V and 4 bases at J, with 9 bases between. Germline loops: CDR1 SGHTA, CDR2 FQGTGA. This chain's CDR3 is CASSLQGGTEAFF. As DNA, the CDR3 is TGTGCCAGCAGCTTGCAGGGCGGCACTGAAGCTTTCTTT.

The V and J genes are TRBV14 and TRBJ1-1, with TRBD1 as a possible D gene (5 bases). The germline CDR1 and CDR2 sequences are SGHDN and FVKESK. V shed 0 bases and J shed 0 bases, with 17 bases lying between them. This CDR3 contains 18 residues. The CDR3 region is CASSQEGLRLVMNTEAFF. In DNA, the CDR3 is TGTGCCAGCAGCCAAGAGGGGCTTCGTCTTGTCATGAACACTGAAGCTTTCTTT.

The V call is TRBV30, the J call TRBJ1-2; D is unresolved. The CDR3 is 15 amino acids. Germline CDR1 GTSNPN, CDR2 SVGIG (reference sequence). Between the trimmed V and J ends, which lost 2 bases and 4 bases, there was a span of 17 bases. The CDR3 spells CAWSPLGVVAYGYTF. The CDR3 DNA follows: TGTGCCTGGAGTCCTCTCGGAGTCGTCGCCTATGGCTACACCTTC.

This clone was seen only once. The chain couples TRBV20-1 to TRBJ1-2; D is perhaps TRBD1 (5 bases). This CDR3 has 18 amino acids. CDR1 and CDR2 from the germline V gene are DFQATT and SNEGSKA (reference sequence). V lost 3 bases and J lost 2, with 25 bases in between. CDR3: CSASPPAGTPKGNYGYTF. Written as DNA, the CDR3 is TGCAGTGCTAGTCCTCCTGCCGGGACTCCAAAGGGAAACTATGGCTACACCTTC.

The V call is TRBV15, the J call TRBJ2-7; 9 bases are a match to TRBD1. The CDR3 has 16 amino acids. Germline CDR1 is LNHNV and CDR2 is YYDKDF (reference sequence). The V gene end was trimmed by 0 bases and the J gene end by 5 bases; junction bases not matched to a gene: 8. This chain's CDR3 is CATSRDRRTGADEQYF. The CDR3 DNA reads TGTGCCACCAGCAGAGATAGGAGGACAGGGGCCGACGAGCAGTACTTC.

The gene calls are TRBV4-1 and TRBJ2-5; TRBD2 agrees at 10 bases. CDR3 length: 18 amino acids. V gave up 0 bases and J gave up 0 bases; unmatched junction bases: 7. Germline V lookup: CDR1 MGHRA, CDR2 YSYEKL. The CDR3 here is CASSQESSGGGYQETQYF. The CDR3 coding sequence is TGCGCCAGCAGCCAAGAGTCTAGCGGGGGCGGGTACCAAGAGACCCAGTACTTC.

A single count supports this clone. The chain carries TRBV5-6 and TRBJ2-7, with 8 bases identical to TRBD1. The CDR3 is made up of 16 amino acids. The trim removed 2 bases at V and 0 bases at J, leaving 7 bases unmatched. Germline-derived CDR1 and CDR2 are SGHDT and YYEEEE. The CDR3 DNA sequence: TGTGCCAGCAGCTTTCGTCGGGACAGGAGCTCCTACGAGCAGTACTTC. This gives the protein CASSFRRDRSSYEQYF.

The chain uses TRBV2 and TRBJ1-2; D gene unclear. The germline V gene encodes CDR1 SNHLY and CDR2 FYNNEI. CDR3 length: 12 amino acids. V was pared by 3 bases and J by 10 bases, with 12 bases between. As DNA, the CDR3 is TGTGCCAGCAGTGACAGGCAGTTCATCTACACCTTC. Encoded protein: CASSDRQFIYTF.

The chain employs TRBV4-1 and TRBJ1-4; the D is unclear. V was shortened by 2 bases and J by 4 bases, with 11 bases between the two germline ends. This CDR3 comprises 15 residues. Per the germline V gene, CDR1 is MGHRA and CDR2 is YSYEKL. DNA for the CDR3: TGCGCCAGCAGCCAAACCTTGGTACTTAATGAAAAACTGTTTTTT. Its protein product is CASSQTLVLNEKLFF.

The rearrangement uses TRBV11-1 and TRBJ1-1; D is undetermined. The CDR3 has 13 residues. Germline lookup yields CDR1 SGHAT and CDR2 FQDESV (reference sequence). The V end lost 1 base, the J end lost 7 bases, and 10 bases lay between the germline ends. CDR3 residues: CASSLVLAGEAFF. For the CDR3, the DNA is TGTGCCAGCAGCTTAGTTCTGGCAGGTGAAGCTTTCTTT.

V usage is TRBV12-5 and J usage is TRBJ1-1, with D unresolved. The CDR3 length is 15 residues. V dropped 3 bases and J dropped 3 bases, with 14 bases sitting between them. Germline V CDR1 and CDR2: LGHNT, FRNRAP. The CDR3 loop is CASGFDSNLYTEAFF. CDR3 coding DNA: TGTGCTAGTGGTTTCGACTCCAACCTCTACACTGAAGCTTTCTTT.

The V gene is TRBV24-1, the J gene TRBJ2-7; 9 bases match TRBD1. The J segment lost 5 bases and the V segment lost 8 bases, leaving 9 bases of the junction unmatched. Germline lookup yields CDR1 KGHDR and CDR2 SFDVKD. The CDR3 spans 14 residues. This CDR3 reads CATIRDRVVHEQYF. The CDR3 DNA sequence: TGTGCCACCATCAGGGACAGGGTGGTCCACGAGCAGTACTTC.

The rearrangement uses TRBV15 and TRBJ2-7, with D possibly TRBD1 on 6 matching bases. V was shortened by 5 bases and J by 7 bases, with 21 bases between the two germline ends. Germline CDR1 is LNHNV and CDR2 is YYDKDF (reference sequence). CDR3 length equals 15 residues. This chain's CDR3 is CATSRSLRDTLEQYF. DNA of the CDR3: TGTGCCACCAGCCGTTCTCTCCGGGACACCTTGGAGCAGTACTTC.

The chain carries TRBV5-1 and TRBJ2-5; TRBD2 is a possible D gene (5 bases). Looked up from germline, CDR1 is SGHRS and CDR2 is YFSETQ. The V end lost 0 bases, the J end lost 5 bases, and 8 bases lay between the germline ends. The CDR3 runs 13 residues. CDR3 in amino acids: CASSLARRETQYF. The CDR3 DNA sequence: TGCGCCAGCAGCTTGGCTAGGAGGGAGACCCAGTACTTC.

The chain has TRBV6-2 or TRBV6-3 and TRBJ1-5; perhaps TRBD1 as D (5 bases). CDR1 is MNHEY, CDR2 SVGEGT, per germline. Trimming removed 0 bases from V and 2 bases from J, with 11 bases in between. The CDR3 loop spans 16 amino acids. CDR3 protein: CASSYSRLGRNQPQHF. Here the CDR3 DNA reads TGTGCCAGCAGTTACTCGAGATTGGGGCGCAATCAGCCCCAGCATTTT.

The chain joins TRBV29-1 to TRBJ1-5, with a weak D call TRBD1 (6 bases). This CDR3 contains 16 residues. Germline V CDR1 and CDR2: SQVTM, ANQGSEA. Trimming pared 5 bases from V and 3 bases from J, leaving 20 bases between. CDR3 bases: TGCAGCGTTCCGAACAACAGGGATCCCCCCAATCAGCCCCAGCATTTT. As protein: CSVPNNRDPPNQPQHF.

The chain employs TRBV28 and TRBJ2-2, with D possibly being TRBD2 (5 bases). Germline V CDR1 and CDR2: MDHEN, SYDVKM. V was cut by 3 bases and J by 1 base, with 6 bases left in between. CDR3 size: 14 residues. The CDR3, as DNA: TGTGCCAGCAGTTTCGGGGAGAACACCGGGGAGCTGTTTTTT. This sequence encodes CASSFGENTGELFF.

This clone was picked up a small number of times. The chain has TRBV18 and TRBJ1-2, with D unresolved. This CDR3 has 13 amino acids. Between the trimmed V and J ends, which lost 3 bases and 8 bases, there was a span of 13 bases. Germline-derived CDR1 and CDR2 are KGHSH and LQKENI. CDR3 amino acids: CASSPSVSEGYTF. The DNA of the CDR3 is TGTGCCAGCTCACCGTCGGTCTCCGAGGGCTACACCTTC.

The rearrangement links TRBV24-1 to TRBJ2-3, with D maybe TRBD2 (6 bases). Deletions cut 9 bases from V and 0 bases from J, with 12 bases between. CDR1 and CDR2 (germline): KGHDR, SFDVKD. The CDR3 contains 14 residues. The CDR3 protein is CATGPRGSTDTQYF. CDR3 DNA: TGTGCCACCGGGCCCCGGGGGAGCACAGATACGCAGTATTTT.

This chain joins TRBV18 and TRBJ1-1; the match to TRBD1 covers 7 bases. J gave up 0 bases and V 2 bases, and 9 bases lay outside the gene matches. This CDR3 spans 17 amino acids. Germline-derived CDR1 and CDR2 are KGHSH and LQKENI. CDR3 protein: CASSPAGTVGLNTEAFF. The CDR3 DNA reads TGTGCCAGCTCACCAGCCGGGACAGTAGGGCTGAACACTGAAGCTTTCTTT. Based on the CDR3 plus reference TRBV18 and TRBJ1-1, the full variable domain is NAGVMQNPRHLVRRRGQEARLRCSPMKGHSHVYWYRQLPEEGLKFMVYLQKENIIDESGMPKERFSAEFPKEGPSILRIQQVVRGDSAAYFCASSPAGTVGLNTEAFFGQGTRLTVV.

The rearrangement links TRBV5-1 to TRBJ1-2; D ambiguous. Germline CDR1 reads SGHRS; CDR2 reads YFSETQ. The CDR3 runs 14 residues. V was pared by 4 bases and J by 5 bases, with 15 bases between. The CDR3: CASSQDGGLYGYTF. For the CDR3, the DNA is TGCGCCAGCAGCCAAGACGGAGGGCTTTATGGCTACACCTTC.

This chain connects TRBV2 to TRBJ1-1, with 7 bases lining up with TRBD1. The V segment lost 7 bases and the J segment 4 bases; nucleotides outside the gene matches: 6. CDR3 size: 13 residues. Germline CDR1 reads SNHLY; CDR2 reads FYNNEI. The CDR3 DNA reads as TGTGCCAGCACCGTGGGGACAGCCACTGAAGCTTTCTTT. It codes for CASTVGTATEAFF. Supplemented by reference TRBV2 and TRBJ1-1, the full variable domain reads EPEVTQTPSHQVTQMGQEVILRCVPISNHLYFYWYRQILGQKVEFLVSFYNNEISEKSEIFDDQFSVERPDGSNFTLKIRSTKLEDSAMYFCASTVGTATEAFFGQGTRLTVV.

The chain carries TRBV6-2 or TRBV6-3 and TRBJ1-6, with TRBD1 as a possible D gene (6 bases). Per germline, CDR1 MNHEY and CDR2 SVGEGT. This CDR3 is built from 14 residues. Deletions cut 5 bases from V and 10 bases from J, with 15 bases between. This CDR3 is CASSPTGGRSPLHF. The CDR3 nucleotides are TGTGCCAGCAGTCCGACGGGGGGGCGGTCACCCCTCCACTTT.

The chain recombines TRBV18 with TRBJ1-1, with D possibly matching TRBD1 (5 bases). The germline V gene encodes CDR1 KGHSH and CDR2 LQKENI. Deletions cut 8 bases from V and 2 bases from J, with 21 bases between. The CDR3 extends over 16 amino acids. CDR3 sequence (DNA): TGTGCCAGCCACACCGGTCTCGGGGGGGTTAACACTGAAGCTTTCTTT. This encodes CASHTGLGGVNTEAFF.

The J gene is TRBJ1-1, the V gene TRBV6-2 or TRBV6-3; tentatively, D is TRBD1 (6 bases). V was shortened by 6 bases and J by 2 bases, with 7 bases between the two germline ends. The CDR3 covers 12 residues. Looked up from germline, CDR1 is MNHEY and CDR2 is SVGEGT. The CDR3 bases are TGTGCCAGCAGCAGGGGTAACACTGAAGCTTTCTTT. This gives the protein CASSRGNTEAFF.

CDR3 sequence (DNA): TGTGCCAGCAGCTTAACGGGAGGAATGGGGACTGAAGCTTTCTTT. Its translation: CASSLTGGMGTEAFF. The rearrangement links TRBV7-3 to TRBJ1-1; D is unresolved. The CDR3 runs 15 residues. Germline assignment: CDR1 SGHTA and CDR2 FQGTGA. Trimming took off 0 bases at V and 5 bases at J, with 13 bases between the two ends. Full variable domain (missing parts from reference TRBV7-3 and TRBJ1-1): GAGVSQTPSNKVTEKGKYVELRCDPISGHTALYWYRQSLGQGPEFLIYFQGTGAADDSGLPNDRFFAVRPEGSVSTLKIQRTERGDSAVYLCASSLTGGMGTEAFFGQGTRLTVV.

The CDR3 bases are TGTGCCAGCAGCCCAGGGGTCCTAGCGGGGGACTACACCGGGGAGCTGTTTTTT. This gives the protein CASSPGVLAGDYTGELFF. The genes are TRBV7-3 and TRBJ2-2; TRBD2 aligns across 10 bases. The CDR3 totals 18 residues. Trimming at V came to 5 bases and at J to 3 bases, leaving 12 bases not matched to a gene. The germline V gene has CDR1 SGHTA and CDR2 FQGTGA.

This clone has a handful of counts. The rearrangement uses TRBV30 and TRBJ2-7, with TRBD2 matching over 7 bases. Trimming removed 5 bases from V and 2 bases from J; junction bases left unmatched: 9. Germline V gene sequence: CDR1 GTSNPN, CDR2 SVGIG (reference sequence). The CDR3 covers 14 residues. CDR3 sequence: CAWGFSGFAYEQYF. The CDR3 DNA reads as TGTGCCTGGGGTTTTAGCGGGTTCGCCTACGAGCAGTACTTC.

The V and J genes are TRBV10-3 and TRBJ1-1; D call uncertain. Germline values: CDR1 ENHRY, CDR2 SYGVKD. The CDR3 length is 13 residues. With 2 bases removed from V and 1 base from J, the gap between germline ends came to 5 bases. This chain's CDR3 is CAISESGNTEAFF. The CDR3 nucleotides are TGTGCCATCAGTGAGAGCGGGAACACTGAAGCTTTCTTT.

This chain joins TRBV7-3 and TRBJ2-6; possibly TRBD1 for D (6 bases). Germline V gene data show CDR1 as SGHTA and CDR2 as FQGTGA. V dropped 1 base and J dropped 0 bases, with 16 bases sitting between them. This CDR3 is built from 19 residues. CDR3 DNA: TGTGCCAGCAGCTTAAGGCCAGGGGCCGGTCTCTCTGGGGCCAACGTCCTGACTTTC. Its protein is CASSLRPGAGLSGANVLTF.